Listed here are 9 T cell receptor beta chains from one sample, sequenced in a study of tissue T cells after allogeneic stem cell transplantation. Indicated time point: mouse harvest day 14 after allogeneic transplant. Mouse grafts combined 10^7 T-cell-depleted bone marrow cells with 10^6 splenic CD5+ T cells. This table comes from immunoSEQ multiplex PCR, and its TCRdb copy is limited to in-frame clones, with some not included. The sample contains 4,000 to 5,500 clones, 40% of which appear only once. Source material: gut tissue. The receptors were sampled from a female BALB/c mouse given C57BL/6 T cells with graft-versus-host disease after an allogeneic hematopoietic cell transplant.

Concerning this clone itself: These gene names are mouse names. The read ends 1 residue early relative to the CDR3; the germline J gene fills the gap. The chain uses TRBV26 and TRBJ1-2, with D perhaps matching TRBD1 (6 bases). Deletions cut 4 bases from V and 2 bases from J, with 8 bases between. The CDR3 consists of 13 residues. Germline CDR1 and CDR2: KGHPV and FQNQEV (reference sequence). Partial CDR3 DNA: TGTGCCAGCAGTCCTACAGGGAACTCCGACTACACC. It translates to CASSPTGNSDYT. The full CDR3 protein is CASSPTGNSDYTF.

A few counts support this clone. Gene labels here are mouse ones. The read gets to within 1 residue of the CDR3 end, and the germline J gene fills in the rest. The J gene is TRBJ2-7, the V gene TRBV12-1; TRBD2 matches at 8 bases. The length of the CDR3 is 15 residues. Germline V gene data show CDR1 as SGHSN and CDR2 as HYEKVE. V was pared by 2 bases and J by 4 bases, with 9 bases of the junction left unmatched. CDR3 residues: CASSPQWGGPYEQYF. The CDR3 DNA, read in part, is TGTGCCAGCTCTCCCCAATGGGGGGGGCCGTATGAACAGTAC. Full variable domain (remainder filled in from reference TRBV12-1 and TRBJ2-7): DSGVVQSPRHIIKEKGGRSVLTCIPISGHSNVVWYQQTLGKELKFLIQHYEKVERDKGFLPSRFSVQQFDDYHSEMNMSALELEDSAMYFCASSPQWGGPYEQYFGPGTRLTVL.

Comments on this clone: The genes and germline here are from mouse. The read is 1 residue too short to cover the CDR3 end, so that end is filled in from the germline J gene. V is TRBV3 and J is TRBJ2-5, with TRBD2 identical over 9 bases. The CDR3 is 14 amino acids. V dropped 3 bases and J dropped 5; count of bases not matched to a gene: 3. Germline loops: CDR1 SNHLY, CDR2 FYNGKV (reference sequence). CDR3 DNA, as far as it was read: TGTGCCAGCAGCTTTGGACTGGGGAGAGACACCCAGTAC. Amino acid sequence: CASSFGLGRDTQY. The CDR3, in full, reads CASSFGLGRDTQYF. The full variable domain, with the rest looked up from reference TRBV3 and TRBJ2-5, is GPKVLQIPSHQIIDMGQMVTLNCDPVSNHLYFYWYKQILGQQMEFLVNFYNGKVMEKSKLFKDQFSVERPDGSYFTLKIQPTALEDSAVYFCASSFGLGRDTQYFGPGTRLLVL.

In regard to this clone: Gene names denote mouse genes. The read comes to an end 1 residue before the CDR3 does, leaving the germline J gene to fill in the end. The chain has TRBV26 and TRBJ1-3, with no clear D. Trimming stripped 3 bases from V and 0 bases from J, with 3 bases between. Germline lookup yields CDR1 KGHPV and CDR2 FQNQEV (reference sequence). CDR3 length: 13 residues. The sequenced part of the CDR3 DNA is TGTGCCAGCAGTCTATATTCTGGAAATACGCTCTAT. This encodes CASSLYSGNTLY. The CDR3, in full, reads CASSLYSGNTLYF.

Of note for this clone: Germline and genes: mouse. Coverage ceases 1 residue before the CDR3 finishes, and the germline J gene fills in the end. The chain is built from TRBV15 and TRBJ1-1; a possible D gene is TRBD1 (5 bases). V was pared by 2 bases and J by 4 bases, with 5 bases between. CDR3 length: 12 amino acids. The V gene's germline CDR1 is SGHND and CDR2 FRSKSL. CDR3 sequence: CASSLQGTEVFF. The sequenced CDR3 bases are TGTGCCAGCAGTTTACAGGGCACAGAAGTCTTC.

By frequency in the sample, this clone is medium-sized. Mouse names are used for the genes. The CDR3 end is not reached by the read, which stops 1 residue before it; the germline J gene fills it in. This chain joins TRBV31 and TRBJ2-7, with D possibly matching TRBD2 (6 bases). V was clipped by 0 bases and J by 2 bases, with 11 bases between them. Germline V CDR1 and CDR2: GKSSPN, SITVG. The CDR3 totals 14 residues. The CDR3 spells CAWSLAGAPYEQYF. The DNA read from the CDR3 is TGTGCCTGGAGTCTAGCTGGGGCGCCCTATGAACAGTAC.

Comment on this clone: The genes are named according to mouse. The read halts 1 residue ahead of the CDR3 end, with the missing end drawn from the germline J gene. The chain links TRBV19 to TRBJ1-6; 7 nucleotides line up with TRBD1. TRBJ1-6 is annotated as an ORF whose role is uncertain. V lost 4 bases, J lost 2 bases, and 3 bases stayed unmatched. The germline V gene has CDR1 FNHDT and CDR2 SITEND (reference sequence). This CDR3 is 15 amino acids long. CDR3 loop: CASSEGQTYNSPLYF. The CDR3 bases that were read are TGTGCCAGCAGTGAGGGACAGACCTATAATTCGCCCCTCTAC.

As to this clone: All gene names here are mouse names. The CDR3 loop is CSSSQWGREQYF. CDR3 DNA (partial): TGCTCCAGCAGTCAATGGGGGAGGGAACAGTAC. V is TRBV23 and J is TRBJ2-7. The CDR3 end lies 1 residue beyond the end of the read and is filled in from the germline J gene. The CDR3 is 12 amino acids. CDR1 is KGHTA and CDR2 is FQNQQP in the germline V gene.

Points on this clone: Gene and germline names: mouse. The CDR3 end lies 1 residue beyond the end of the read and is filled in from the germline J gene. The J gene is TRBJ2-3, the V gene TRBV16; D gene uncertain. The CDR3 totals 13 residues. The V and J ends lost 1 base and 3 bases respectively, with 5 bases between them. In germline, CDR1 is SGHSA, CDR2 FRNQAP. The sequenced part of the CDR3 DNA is TGTGCAAGCAGCTTAGCGGGGGCAGAAACGCTGTAT. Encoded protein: CASSLAGAETLY. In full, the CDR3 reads CASSLAGAETLYF.